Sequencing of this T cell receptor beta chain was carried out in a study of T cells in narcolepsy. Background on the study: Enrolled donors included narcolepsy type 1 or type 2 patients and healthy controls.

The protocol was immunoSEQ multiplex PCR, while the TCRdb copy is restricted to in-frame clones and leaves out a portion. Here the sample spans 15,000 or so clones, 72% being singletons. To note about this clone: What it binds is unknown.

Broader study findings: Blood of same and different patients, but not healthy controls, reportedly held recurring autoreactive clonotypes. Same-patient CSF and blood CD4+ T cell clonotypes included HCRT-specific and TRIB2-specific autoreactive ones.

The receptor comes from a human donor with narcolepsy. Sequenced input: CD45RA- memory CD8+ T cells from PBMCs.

The CDR3 protein is CASSFGTGLETQYF. The CDR3 DNA sequence: TGTGCCAGCAGCTTTGGGACAGGACTTGAGACCCAGTACTTC. The genes are TRBV5-6 and TRBJ2-5; TRBD1 aligns across 8 bases. Trimming took 2 bases from V and 5 from J; bases not matched to a gene: 5. Germline lookup yields CDR1 SGHDT and CDR2 YYEEEE. The CDR3 contains 14 residues.